The present entry profiles one T cell receptor (beta chain) with its context. Its antigen remains unidentified. The CDR3 contains 15 residues. V dropped 2 bases and J dropped 4; count of bases not matched to a gene: 7. Germline V gene lookup returns CDR1 KGHSH and CDR2 LQKENI. The sample originates from a study of cytomegalovirus exposure and HLA in healthy donors. Study-wide results and caveats: Some TCR beta chains (approximately 180 of them) were listed as cytomegalovirus-associated. The HLA-A and HLA-B alleles of most subjects were reportedly predicted accurately from TCR beta sequences. Clonal expansion, a later analysis showed, was greater in HLA-associated TCR beta chains than in equally common others. The productive fraction for most TCR beta V segments was about 87% or about 30% in an earlier analysis.

A multiplex PCR was run with 60 Vbeta primers and 13 Jbeta primers. The protocol was immunoSEQ multiplex PCR, while the TCRdb copy is restricted to in-frame clones and leaves out a portion. The table lists some 200,000 clones, about 83% of them singletons, with around 15% in the top ten. This clonotype was obtained from a middle-aged man in good health and CMV-seronegative. The chain uses TRBV18 and TRBJ1-2, with 7 nucleotides matching TRBD1. Material for sequencing was PBMCs. In DNA form, the CDR3 reads TGTGCCAGCTCACCAGGAACAGGGGTCCCCTATGGCTACACCTTC. Translating gives CASSPGTGVPYGYTF.